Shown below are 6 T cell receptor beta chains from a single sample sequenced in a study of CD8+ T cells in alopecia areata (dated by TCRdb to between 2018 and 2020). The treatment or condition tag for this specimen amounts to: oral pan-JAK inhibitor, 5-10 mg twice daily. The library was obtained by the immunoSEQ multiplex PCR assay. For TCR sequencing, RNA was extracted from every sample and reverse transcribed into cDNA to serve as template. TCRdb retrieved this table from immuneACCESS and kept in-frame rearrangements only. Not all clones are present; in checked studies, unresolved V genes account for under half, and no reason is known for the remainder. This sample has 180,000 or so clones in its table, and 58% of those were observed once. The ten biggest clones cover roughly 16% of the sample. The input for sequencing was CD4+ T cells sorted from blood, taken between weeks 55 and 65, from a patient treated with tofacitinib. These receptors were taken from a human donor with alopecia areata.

CDR3 amino acids: CASSLGGVVYEQYF. The CDR3 coding sequence is TGCGCCAGCAGCTTGGGCGGGGTGGTCTACGAGCAGTACTTC. The chain links TRBV5-1 to TRBJ2-7, with D perhaps matching TRBD2 (6 bases). With 0 bases removed from V and 3 bases from J, the gap between germline ends came to 10 bases. Germline assignment: CDR1 SGHRS and CDR2 YFSETQ. The CDR3 covers 14 residues.

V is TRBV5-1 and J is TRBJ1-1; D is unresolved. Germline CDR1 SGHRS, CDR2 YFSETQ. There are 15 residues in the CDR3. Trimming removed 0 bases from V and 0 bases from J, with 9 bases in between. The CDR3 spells CASSLDQAMNTEAFF. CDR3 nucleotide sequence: TGCGCCAGCAGCTTGGATCAGGCAATGAACACTGAAGCTTTCTTT.

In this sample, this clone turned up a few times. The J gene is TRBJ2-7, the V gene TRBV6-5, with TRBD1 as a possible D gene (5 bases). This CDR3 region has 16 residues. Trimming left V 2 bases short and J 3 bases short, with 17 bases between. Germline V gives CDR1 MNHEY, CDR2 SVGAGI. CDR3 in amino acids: CASSYTSGSLGYEQYF. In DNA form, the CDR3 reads TGTGCCAGCAGTTACACTTCAGGGTCCTTGGGCTACGAGCAGTACTTC.

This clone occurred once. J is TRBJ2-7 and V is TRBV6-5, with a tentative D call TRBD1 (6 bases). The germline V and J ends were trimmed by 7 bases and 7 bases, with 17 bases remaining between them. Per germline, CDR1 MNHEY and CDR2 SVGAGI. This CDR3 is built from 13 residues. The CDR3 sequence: CASTPGASVEQYF. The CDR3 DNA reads TGTGCCAGCACCCCAGGGGCATCGGTAGAGCAGTACTTC.

The CDR3 region has the DNA TGCAGCGTACCCGGGACTAGCGGAATAGAGCAGTTCTTC. It codes for CSVPGTSGIEQFF. The chain combines TRBV29-1 with TRBJ2-1; 11 nucleotides agree with TRBD2. Germline V gene sequence: CDR1 SQVTM, CDR2 ANQGSEA. This CDR3 spans 13 amino acids. Trimming at V came to 6 bases and at J to 10 bases, leaving 8 bases not matched to a gene.

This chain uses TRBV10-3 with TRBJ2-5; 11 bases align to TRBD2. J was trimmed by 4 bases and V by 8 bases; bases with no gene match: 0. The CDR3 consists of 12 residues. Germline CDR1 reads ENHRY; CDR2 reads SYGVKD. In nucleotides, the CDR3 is TGTGCCATCGGGACTAGCGGAGAGACCCAGTACTTC. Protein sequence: CAIGTSGETQYF.